These 13 T cell receptor beta chains originate from one sample sequenced in a study of T cell responses to AZD1222 COVID-19 vaccine. Some clones are missing from TCRdb's copy, which holds only in-frame ones; the method was immunoSEQ multiplex PCR. The sample holds over 90,000 clones, 80% to 95% seen once. This sample comprised peripheral blood, obtained 28 days after the second AZD1222 dose. These receptors were obtained from an adult who received the AZD1222 COVID-19 vaccine.

The rearrangement uses TRBV28 and TRBJ1-4; D is uncertain. V gave up 3 bases and J gave up 1 base, with 6 bases separating them. The CDR3 consists of 14 residues. The germline gives CDR1 MDHEN, CDR2 SYDVKM. In DNA form, the CDR3 reads TGTGCCAGCAGTTTGGGAGGAACTAATGAAAAACTGTTTTTT. This encodes CASSLGGTNEKLFF.

The chain carries TRBV19 and TRBJ2-4; weak D call: TRBD1 (5 bases). V lost 5 bases, J lost 0 bases, and 8 bases lay in between. This CDR3 is built from 14 residues. Germline CDR1 is LNHDA and CDR2 is SQIVND (reference sequence). CDR3 sequence reads: CASSDSLAKNIQYF. The CDR3 nucleotides read TGTGCCAGTAGTGACAGTTTAGCCAAAAACATTCAGTACTTC.

The V gene is TRBV30, the J gene TRBJ2-7; tentatively, D is TRBD2 (7 bases). This CDR3 region has 16 residues. V lost 0 bases, J lost 9 bases, and 24 bases lay in between. Germline-derived CDR1 and CDR2 are GTSNPN and SVGIG (reference sequence). This CDR3 reads CAWSVLGASGLFGQYF. CDR3 coding DNA: TGTGCCTGGAGTGTACTGGGGGCTAGCGGACTCTTCGGGCAGTACTTC.

This chain uses TRBV11-2 with TRBJ1-2; 7 nucleotides agree with TRBD1. The length of the CDR3 is 14 residues. The V and J ends lost 5 bases and 5 bases, in that order; junction bases with no gene match: 8. Per the germline V gene, CDR1 is SGHAT and CDR2 is FQNNGV. This CDR3 reads CASSPRGQTYGYTF. CDR3 bases: TGTGCCAGCAGCCCTAGGGGGCAGACATATGGCTACACCTTC.

CDR3 sequence reads: CASTGGVSYEQYF. The CDR3 DNA is TGCGCCAGTACAGGGGGCGTCTCCTACGAGCAGTACTTC. This rearrangement joins TRBV5-1 to TRBJ2-7, with 9 nucleotides matching TRBD1. This CDR3 spans 13 amino acids. Per the germline V gene, CDR1 is SGHRS and CDR2 is YFSETQ. V shed 8 bases, J shed 0 bases, and the junction held 3 bases outside the gene matches.

The chain carries TRBV27 and TRBJ2-5; a weak D match, TRBD2 (5 bases). V lost 2 bases to trimming and J lost 5 bases, with 12 bases between them. The CDR3 length is 14 residues. The germline gives CDR1 MNHEY, CDR2 SMNVEV (reference sequence). CDR3 in DNA: TGTGCCAGCAGTTTACTCGGGGTAGGGGAGACCCAGTACTTC. It is translated as CASSLLGVGETQYF.

This chain uses TRBV28 with TRBJ1-5, with D unresolved. The CDR3 has 12 residues. V dropped 7 bases and J dropped 1 base, with 5 bases sitting between them. The germline V gene has CDR1 MDHEN and CDR2 SYDVKM. The CDR3 nucleotides are TGTGCCAGCATGGGGAGCAATCAGCCCCAGCATTTT. This codes for CASMGSNQPQHF. The complete variable domain, with remaining parts taken from reference TRBV28 and TRBJ1-5, reads DVKVTQSSRYLVKRTGEKVFLECVQDMDHENMFWYRQDPGLGLRLIYFSYDVKMKEKGDIPEGYSVSREKKERFSLILESASTNQTSMYLCASMGSNQPQHFGDGTRLSIL.

J is TRBJ1-5 and V is TRBV3-1 (or the pseudogene TRBV3-2); 12 bases fit TRBD1. The germline V gene has CDR1 LGHDT and CDR2 YNNKEL (reference sequence). Unmatched junction bases numbered 5, after V lost 4 bases and J lost 7 bases. This CDR3 comprises 15 residues. The CDR3 DNA sequence: TGTGCCAGCAGCCTGGGACAGGGGGCAGGACAGCCCCAGCATTTT. Translating it yields CASSLGQGAGQPQHF.

This chain uses TRBV19 with TRBJ2-7, with 7 bases fitting TRBD1. Unmatched junction bases numbered 4, after V lost 6 bases and J lost 2 bases. Germline V gene data show CDR1 as LNHDA and CDR2 as SQIVND (reference sequence). The CDR3 is 13 amino acids. The CDR3 nucleotides are TGTGCCAGTAGAGGGGACAGCACCTACGAGCAGTACTTC. Residues: CASRGDSTYEQYF.

This clone was observed once. The chain recombines TRBV11-1 with TRBJ2-1, with 9 bases lining up with TRBD2. Germline CDR1 reads SGHAT; CDR2 reads FQDESV (reference sequence). V shed 2 bases, J shed 15 bases, and the junction held 17 bases outside the gene matches. CDR3 length: 16 amino acids. This CDR3 reads CASSLRQGARGGFLFF. DNA for the CDR3: TGTGCCAGCAGCTTACGTCAAGGCGCGCGGGGGGGCTTTCTGTTCTTC.

The chain is built from TRBV14 and TRBJ2-1, with TRBD2 matching over 8 bases. The V segment lost 3 bases and the J segment 7 bases; nucleotides outside the gene matches: 14. Germline assignment: CDR1 SGHDN and CDR2 FVKESK. The CDR3 loop spans 17 amino acids. The CDR3 is CASSQGDPAGGWNEQFF. The CDR3 DNA sequence: TGTGCCAGCAGCCAGGGAGATCCCGCGGGGGGATGGAATGAGCAGTTCTTC.

V gene TRBV24-1 combines with J gene TRBJ2-1, with 7 bases aligning to TRBD2. CDR3 size: 16 residues. The V gene end was trimmed by 2 bases and the J gene end by 6 bases; junction bases not matched to a gene: 9. Germline CDR1 is KGHDR and CDR2 is SFDVKD. The CDR3 nucleotides are TGTGCCACCAGTGATTCTGCAGGGAGGGAATTCAATGAGCAGTTCTTC. Its translation is CATSDSAGREFNEQFF.

The V call is TRBV6-5, the J call TRBJ1-2, with a weak D call TRBD1 (6 bases). The CDR3 sequence is 15 residues long. The germline V and J ends were trimmed by 6 bases and 3 bases, with 17 bases remaining between them. The germline V gene has CDR1 MNHEY and CDR2 SVGAGI. CDR3 nucleotide sequence: TGTGCCAGCAGCCAAACACACAGGGCCTACTATGGCTACACCTTC. Protein product: CASSQTHRAYYGYTF.